Each of the 8 T cell receptor beta chains below was sequenced from the same sample in a study of cytomegalovirus exposure and HLA in healthy donors. PCR involved 60 Vbeta and 13 Jbeta primers. Only in-frame clones appear in the TCRdb table, and some are missing; sequencing was by immunoSEQ multiplex PCR. The table records 150,000 to 200,000 clones, roughly 84% of them present only once. Specimen: PBMCs. Receptors were obtained from a man younger than 40 in good health and CMV-seronegative.

The V gene is TRBV30, the J gene TRBJ1-2; D is possibly TRBD1 (6 bases). CDR1 is GTSNPN and CDR2 is SVGIG in the germline V gene (reference sequence). With 8 bases removed from V and 0 bases from J, the gap between germline ends came to 16 bases. CDR3 length equals 14 residues. The DNA of the CDR3 is TGTGCCCCCAGGGGATTCAGAGCTAACTATGGCTACACCTTC. Encoded protein: CAPRGFRANYGYTF.

V gene TRBV5-5 combines with J gene TRBJ2-2; D possibly corresponds to TRBD1 (6 bases). The ends were cut back, 4 bases at V and 4 bases at J, with 17 bases in the middle. From germline, CDR1 is SGHKS and CDR2 YYEKEE (reference sequence). CDR3 length: 16 residues. This CDR3 is CASSPGTMLVTGELFF. Here the CDR3 DNA reads TGTGCCAGCAGCCCCGGGACAATGCTTGTCACCGGGGAGCTGTTTTTT.

The chain has TRBV4-3 and TRBJ2-2; 9 nucleotides align to TRBD2. With 4 bases clipped from V and 5 bases from J, the junction kept 11 bases outside the gene matches. Germline V gives CDR1 LGHNA, CDR2 YSLEER. This CDR3 has 17 amino acids. CDR3 residues: CASSRLAAGGETGELFF. CDR3 DNA sequence: TGCGCCAGCAGCCGTCTGGCAGCGGGAGGTGAGACCGGGGAGCTGTTTTTT.

This rearrangement joins TRBV6-1 to TRBJ1-5; 7 bases agree with TRBD1. The CDR3 loop spans 14 amino acids. Losses at the gene ends were 5 bases for V and 2 bases for J; bases not matched to a gene: 3. In germline, CDR1 is MNHNS, CDR2 SASEGT. The CDR3 DNA reads as TGTGCCAGCAGTTCGCAGGGGGGCAATCAGCCCCAGCATTTT. Its protein product is CASSSQGGNQPQHF.

This clone was counted a single time. This chain's CDR3 is CASSEGDEQFF. The CDR3 DNA reads TGCGCCAGCAGTGAGGGAGATGAGCAGTTCTTC. The chain is built from TRBV10-2 and TRBJ2-1; D is unresolved. The CDR3 is 11 residues long. V was shortened by 2 bases and J by 8 bases, with 4 bases between the two germline ends. The germline V gene encodes CDR1 WSHSY and CDR2 SAAADI.

This chain joins TRBV9 and TRBJ2-1; the match to TRBD2 covers 11 bases. The CDR3 has 18 residues. The trim removed 3 bases at V and 0 bases at J, leaving 8 bases unmatched. Germline V gene data show CDR1 as SGDLS and CDR2 as YYNGEE. CDR3 sequence (DNA): TGTGCCAGCAGCGGAAGACTAGCGGGAATCAGCTCCTACAATGAGCAGTTCTTC. Amino acid sequence: CASSGRLAGISSYNEQFF. The full variable domain, rest sourced from reference TRBV9 and TRBJ2-1, is DSGVTQTPKHLITATGQRVTLRCSPRSGDLSVYWYQQSLDQGLQFLIQYYNGEERAKGNILERFSAQQFPDLHSELNLSSLELGDSALYFCASSGRLAGISSYNEQFFGPGTRLTVL.

This chain joins TRBV7-9 and TRBJ1-1; a possible D gene is TRBD1 (5 bases). The CDR3 sequence is 11 residues long. V was clipped by 5 bases and J by 9 bases, with 10 bases between them. CDR1 SEHNR and CDR2 FQNEAQ come from the germline V gene (reference sequence). CDR3 region: CASSIQDKAFF. The CDR3 DNA reads as TGTGCCAGCAGCATACAGGATAAAGCTTTCTTT.

Only a few counts were recorded for this clone. This chain joins TRBV9 and TRBJ1-2; D possibly corresponds to TRBD1 (5 bases). The CDR3 length is 13 residues. Trimming took 4 bases from V and 8 from J, leaving 15 bases between them. The germline gives CDR1 SGDLS, CDR2 YYNGEE. The CDR3 nucleotides are TGTGCCAGCAGCATCGGGACTGGACGGGGCTACACCTTC. Translation gives CASSIGTGRGYTF.